These T cell receptor beta chains were read from a single sample in a study of blood T cell repertoires in COVID-19. TCRdb's copy holds only in-frame clones and misses some; the assay was immunoSEQ multiplex PCR. The repertoire holds about 230,000 clones, with 83% as singletons. Sequencing input: peripheral blood. These receptors were obtained from a middle-aged man with active or convalescent COVID-19. Both conserved end residues are part of each CDR3. A D gene is named only where the DNA matches it firmly. For some rows the clone size is stated as once, few or many, or as a class when expanded; others skip it.

DNA: TGTGCCAGCAGTAAAGAGACAGGAAGGCAAGAGACCCAGTACTTC; CDR3: CASSKETGRQETQYF; V: TRBV2; J: TRBJ2-5; size: once; D: .
DNA: TGCGCCAGCAGCCAAGCTAGGGCTGGGGGGGGGAACACTGAAGCTTTCTTT; CDR3: CASSQARAGGGNTEAFF; V: TRBV4-1; J: TRBJ1-1; size: .; D: .
DNA: TGTGCCAGCAGTCCGGGACAGGGCGGCACAGATACGCAGTATTTT; CDR3: CASSPGQGGTDTQYF; V: TRBV27; J: TRBJ2-3; size: once; D: TRBD1
DNA: TGTGCCAGCAGCTTGATCCAGGGCAATCAGCCCCAGCATTTT; CDR3: CASSLIQGNQPQHF; V: TRBV5-5; J: TRBJ1-5; size: .; D: .
DNA: TGTGCCAGCAGACCCGACAGGGCTGGCTACACCTTC; CDR3: CASRPDRAGYTF; V: TRBV6-6; J: TRBJ1-2; size: .; D: TRBD1
DNA: TGTGCCAGCAGTCCCCGGGGGACAGGGGGCAATGAGCAGTTCTTC; CDR3: CASSPRGTGGNEQFF; V: TRBV3-1/TRBV3-2; J: TRBJ2-1; size: .; D: TRBD1
DNA: TGTGCCAGCAGCCCGGACAGGGCCACAGATACGCAGTATTTT; CDR3: CASSPDRATDTQYF; V: TRBV7-2; J: TRBJ2-3; size: .; D: TRBD1
DNA: TGTGCCAGCAGCCCCAAGACAGGGTATCATGAAAAACTGTTTTTT; CDR3: CASSPKTGYHEKLFF; V: TRBV7-9; J: TRBJ1-4; size: .; D: TRBD1
DNA: TGTGCCAGCAGCTTCGGACAGGGAGTAGGCACTGAAGCTTTCTTT; CDR3: CASSFGQGVGTEAFF; V: TRBV7-9; J: TRBJ1-1; size: .; D: TRBD1
DNA: TGTGCCACCAGCAGAGACCAGGGCCATGAAAAACTGTTTTTT; CDR3: CATSRDQGHEKLFF; V: TRBV15; J: TRBJ1-4; size: .; D: .
DNA: TGTGCCAGCAGCCCACAGGTAGCAGGTTCACCCCTCCACTTT; CDR3: CASSPQVAGSPLHF; V: TRBV7-2; J: TRBJ1-6; size: .; D: .
DNA: TGTGCCAGCAGTCCTGGGACATCAACTAATGAAAAACTGTTTTTT; CDR3: CASSPGTSTNEKLFF; V: TRBV6-5; J: TRBJ1-4; size: .; D: .
DNA: TGTGCCAGCAGTGAGAACTATGGCTACACCTTC; CDR3: CASSENYGYTF; V: TRBV28; J: TRBJ1-2; size: .; D: .
DNA: TGCGCCAGCAGCGCGGCGGGGGGCTATGAAAAACTGTTTTTT; CDR3: CASSAAGGYEKLFF; V: TRBV5-1; J: TRBJ1-4; size: .; D: .
DNA: TGTGCCAGCAGCTCCAGACTAGCGGGAGCAGGAGATACGCAGTATTTT; CDR3: CASSSRLAGAGDTQYF; V: TRBV7-8; J: TRBJ2-3; size: .; D: TRBD2
DNA: TGTGCCAGCAGCTCAAGACAAAACTACGAGCAGTACTTC; CDR3: CASSSRQNYEQYF; V: TRBV7-6; J: TRBJ2-7; size: .; D: .
DNA: TGTGCCAGAAGCTTGGCCGGGACAGGGTTCAACGCACGACAGAACACCGGGGAGCTGTTTTTT; CDR3: CARSLAGTGFNARQNTGELFF; V: TRBV5-3; J: TRBJ2-2; size: .; D: TRBD1
DNA: TGTGCCAGCAGCAACTCCCCGGGACAGGTTATGGGAAACTATGGCTACACCTTC; CDR3: CASSNSPGQVMGNYGYTF; V: TRBV3-1/TRBV3-2; J: TRBJ1-2; size: .; D: TRBD1
DNA: TGTGCCACGGGAGCGGCGGAGCCCGGGACGCGAGGGGGTGAGCAGTTCTTC; CDR3: CATGAAEPGTRGGEQFF; V: TRBV24-1; J: TRBJ2-1; size: .; D: .
DNA: TGTGCCAGCCTAGAACGAGACTACGAGCAGTACTTC; CDR3: CASLERDYEQYF; V: TRBV6-5; J: TRBJ2-7; size: .; D: .
DNA: TGTGCCACCAGTGATTTGACAGGTTGGAACACCGGGGAGCTGTTTTTT; CDR3: CATSDLTGWNTGELFF; V: TRBV24-1; J: TRBJ2-2; size: .; D: .
DNA: TGTGCCAGCAGCAAAACCCGGGACAGGGGAACCCTACTCTATGGCTACACCTTC; CDR3: CASSKTRDRGTLLYGYTF; V: TRBV7-2; J: TRBJ1-2; size: .; D: TRBD1
DNA: TGTGCCAGCAGCGTAGCACCGGGACAGGGATATGGCTACACCTTC; CDR3: CASSVAPGQGYGYTF; V: TRBV9; J: TRBJ1-2; size: .; D: TRBD1
DNA: TGTGCCTGGAGTGGGGGACAGAATAATCAGCCCCAGCATTTT; CDR3: CAWSGGQNNQPQHF; V: TRBV30; J: TRBJ1-5; size: .; D: TRBD1
DNA: TGTGCCAGCACCGGGACAGGGGGAAGGAACACTGAAGCTTTCTTT; CDR3: CASTGTGGRNTEAFF; V: TRBV2; J: TRBJ1-1; size: .; D: TRBD1
DNA: TGTGCCAGCAGCCTATTATCTGGGGCCAACGTCCTGACTTTC; CDR3: CASSLLSGANVLTF; V: TRBV6-1; J: TRBJ2-6; size: once; D: .
DNA: TGTGCCAGCAGCTTAAAAAGCGGGAGGGCCCAGGCGGTGGAGCAGTTCTTC; CDR3: CASSLKSGRAQAVEQFF; V: TRBV7-9; J: TRBJ2-1; size: .; D: TRBD2
DNA: TGTGCCAGCAGCTCGTCGCTCTATGGAGCGGGGTTAGCCAAAAACATTCAGTACTTC; CDR3: CASSSSLYGAGLAKNIQYF; V: TRBV5-4; J: TRBJ2-4; size: .; D: TRBD2
DNA: TGTGCCAGTAGGAGGTCTAGCGGGAGCTCCTACAATGAGCAGTTCTTC; CDR3: CASRRSSGSSYNEQFF; V: TRBV19; J: TRBJ2-1; size: few; D: TRBD2
DNA: TGTGCCAGTAAGGTGGGAGGGCAAGAGACCCAGTACTTC; CDR3: CASKVGGQETQYF; V: TRBV19; J: TRBJ2-5; size: .; D: TRBD2
DNA: TGTGCCAGCAGCGCGGGACAGGGGGAAAAACTGTTTTTT; CDR3: CASSAGQGEKLFF; V: TRBV2; J: TRBJ1-4; size: .; D: TRBD1
DNA: TGTGCCAGCACTACTGGCGAGGGAACTTATAATTCACCCCTCCACTTT; CDR3: CASTTGEGTYNSPLHF; V: TRBV28; J: TRBJ1-6; size: .; D: .